This T cell receptor beta chain emerged from a study of shared clonotypes between healthy human individuals (TCRdb year 2020). Context from the whole study: A couple of women and a few men aged 18 to 49 years were included in the cohort. For each donor, CD4 naive and CD4 memory were each run on three plates, CD8 naive on two plates, and CD8 memory on one plate. The study deeply sequenced blood TCR repertoires of about five healthy adults to estimate repertoire size and the extent of clonotype sharing between individuals. To increase sequencing depth and limit assay-specific biases, TCR repertoire library preparation and sequencing were carried out by different laboratories using diverse techniques. Each donor's leukapheresis produced roughly between roughly 0.85 and 9.5 billion PBMCs.

Results and caveats for the whole study, not just this receptor: Because the study included only a small number of donors, the genetic and exposure-history diversity represented was limited. Clonotypes shared by all four sorted-subset donors showed higher generation probabilities than non-shared clonotypes. Pairwise subsampling indicated that sequencing depth was expected to affect the degree of clonotype sharing among donors. When a handful of donors were compared, the shared fraction of clonotypes was around 5% for naive CD4, approximately 3.3% for naive CD8, 2.3% for memory CD4, and under 0.5% for memory CD8. Even with the large sequencing depth, rarefaction of the sorted-subset datasets indicated that sequencing was incomplete. Larger estimated clonotype richness was generally found for naive subsets than for memory subsets. Sampling was restricted to blood, and TCR repertoires in tissues likely differ from the TCR repertoires found in blood.

The donors were healthy, HIV-negative adults who had no recently reported acute infections or vaccinations. All donors were Caucasian adults living in Nashville, Tennessee, USA. CD4+ T cells were enriched by magnetic negative selection, after which naive cells were positively selected on CD45RA and the negative fraction was taken as the memory subset. Blood was collected by leukapheresis, and PBMCs were isolated by Ficoll-Histopaque density gradient centrifugation and then cryopreserved in liquid nitrogen vapor phase. Analytical flow cytometry was used to check the purity and quantity of every magnetically sorted T cell population. Genomic DNA was isolated from every sorted fraction and measured by UV absorbance on a Nanodrop 2000c. The junction shows trimming of 0 bases on V and 0 bases on J, plus 12 bases between the germline ends. Via the germline V gene, CDR1 is SGHRS and CDR2 YFSETQ. From cysteine to phenylalanine, the CDR3 is 16 amino acids long. Only the CDR3 region is kept as DNA, spanning 48 bases read in frame from base 1.

As concerns this clone: This receptor's antigen is unknown. Per-base qualities were not stored, and no clone one base away is much larger.

Using the deep immunoSEQ assay, TCR CDR3 regions were amplified from genomic DNA by multiplex PCR. Extracted genomic DNA from each cell subset was spread evenly across all wells of several immunoSEQ 96-well plates, with each plate serving as a replicate. For sorted subsets, around 0.2 ug genomic DNA, equal to approximately 30,000 T cell genomes, was loaded into each replicate PCR. Purified libraries were quantified with a Qubit 3.0 fluorometer, sized on a Bioanalyzer 2100, and re-quantified with the KAPA Library Quantification kit. A separate single-read 150-cycle Illumina NextSeq 550 flow cell was used to sequence each immunoSEQ 96-well plate. The authors' analysis ran thus. Because the immunoSEQ output held only junctional sequences and lacked quality scores, the filtering could not match the filtering applied to full-length reads. To assign V/J genes and CDR3, sequences were annotated against IMGT germline references using PyIR, a Python wrapper for IgBLAST v1.9. Reads with weak V/J assignments (E-value above 1e-6), missing CDR3, stop codons, out-of-frame junctions, or ambiguous translated residues were removed. V3J clonotypes were defined as sequences sharing the same inferred V gene, J gene, and CDR3 amino acid sequence. Percentage overlap between repertoires was calculated by dividing the number of shared unique clonotypes by the size of the smaller repertoire. Repertoire richness was assessed with RTK rarefaction, the Chao1 estimator, and Recon v2.1 estimates of unobserved clonotypes. Generation probabilities were computed with OLGA for all TCRbeta clonotypes obtained by the gDNA method from several donors. TCRdb re-hosts the immuneACCESS table, in-frame sequences only. Its copies lack some clones; in the studies checked, an unresolved V gene accounts for under half of them, and the cause for the rest is not known. The D gene and trimming were derived from the DNA, and the V and J assignments and clone size from that table. For this sample the table gives millions of clones, of which around nine tenths were detected only once. Around 0.14% of the sample lies in the top ten.

The chain uses TRBV5-1 and TRBJ2-5; no D segment can be confidently identified. Sequencing used naive CD4+ T cells sorted from blood. Reading the label with the study, this specimen's cell subset or site is: CD45RA+ positively selected. This clonotype originated in a man aged 18 to 29 in good health. The nucleotide sequence is given as TGCGCCAGCAGCTTGGCCTTGCGGCGGTACCAAGAGACCCAGTACTTC. Its coded protein is CASSLALRRYQETQYF.